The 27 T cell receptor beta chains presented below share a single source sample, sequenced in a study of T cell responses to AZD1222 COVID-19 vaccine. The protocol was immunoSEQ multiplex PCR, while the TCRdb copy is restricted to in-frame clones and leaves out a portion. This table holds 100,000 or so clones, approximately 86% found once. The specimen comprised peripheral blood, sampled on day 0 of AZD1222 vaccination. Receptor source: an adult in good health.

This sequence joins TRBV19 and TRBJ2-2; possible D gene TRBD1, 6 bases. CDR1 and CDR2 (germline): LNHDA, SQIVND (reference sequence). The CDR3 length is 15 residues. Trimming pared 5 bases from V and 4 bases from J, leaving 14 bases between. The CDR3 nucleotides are TGTGCCAGTAGTCCCCACGGACAGATCACCGGGGAGCTGTTTTTT. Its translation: CASSPHGQITGELFF.

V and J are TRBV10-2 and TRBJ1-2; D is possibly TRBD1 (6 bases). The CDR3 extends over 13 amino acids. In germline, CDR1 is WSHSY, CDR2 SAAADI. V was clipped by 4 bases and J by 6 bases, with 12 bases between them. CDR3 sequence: CASSAGGAHGYTF. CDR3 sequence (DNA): TGCGCCAGCAGTGCGGGGGGCGCCCATGGCTACACCTTC.

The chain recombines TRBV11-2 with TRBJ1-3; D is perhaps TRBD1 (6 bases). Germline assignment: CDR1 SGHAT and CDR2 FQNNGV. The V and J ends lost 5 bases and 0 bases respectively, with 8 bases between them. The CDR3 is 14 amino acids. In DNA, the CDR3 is TGTGCCAGCAGCACAGGGCTCTCTGGAAACACCATATATTTT. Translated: CASSTGLSGNTIYF.

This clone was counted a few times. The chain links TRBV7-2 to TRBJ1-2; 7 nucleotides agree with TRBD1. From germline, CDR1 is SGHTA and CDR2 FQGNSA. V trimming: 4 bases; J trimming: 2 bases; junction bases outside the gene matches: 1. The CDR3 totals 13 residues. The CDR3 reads CASSSGQNYGYTF. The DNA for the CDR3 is TGTGCCAGCAGCTCGGGACAGAACTATGGCTACACCTTC. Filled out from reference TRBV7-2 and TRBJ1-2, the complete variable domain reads GAGVSQSPSNKVTEKGKDVELRCDPISGHTALYWYRQSLGQGLEFLIYFQGNSAPDKSGLPSDRFSAERTGGSVSTLTIQRTQQEDSAVYLCASSSGQNYGYTFGSGTRLTVV.

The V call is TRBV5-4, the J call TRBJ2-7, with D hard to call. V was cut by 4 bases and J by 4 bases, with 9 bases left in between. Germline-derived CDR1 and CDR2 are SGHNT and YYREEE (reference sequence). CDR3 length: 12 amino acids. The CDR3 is CASSPNQYEQYF. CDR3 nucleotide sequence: TGTGCCAGCAGCCCAAACCAGTACGAGCAGTACTTC.

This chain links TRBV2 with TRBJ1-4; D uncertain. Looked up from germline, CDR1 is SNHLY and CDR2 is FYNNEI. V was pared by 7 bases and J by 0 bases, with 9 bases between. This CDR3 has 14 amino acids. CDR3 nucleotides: TGTGCCAGCAAAACCGATACAACTAATGAAAAACTGTTTTTT. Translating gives CASKTDTTNEKLFF.

CDR3 sequence: CASSLGQGAGNTIYF. CDR3 coding DNA: TGTGCCAGCAGCTTGGGGCAGGGGGCTGGAAACACCATATATTTT. V gene TRBV5-6 combines with J gene TRBJ1-3, with 7 bases lining up with TRBD1. Germline trimming cut 0 bases from V and 2 bases from J; bases unmatched to any gene: 2. The CDR3 totals 15 residues. CDR1 is SGHDT, CDR2 YYEEEE, per germline.

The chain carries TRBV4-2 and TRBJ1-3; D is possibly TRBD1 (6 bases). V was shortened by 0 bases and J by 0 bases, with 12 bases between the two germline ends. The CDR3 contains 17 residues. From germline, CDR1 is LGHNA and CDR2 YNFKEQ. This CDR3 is CASSQDQGLISGNTIYF. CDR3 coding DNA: TGTGCCAGCAGCCAAGATCAGGGGCTTATCTCTGGAAACACCATATATTTT.

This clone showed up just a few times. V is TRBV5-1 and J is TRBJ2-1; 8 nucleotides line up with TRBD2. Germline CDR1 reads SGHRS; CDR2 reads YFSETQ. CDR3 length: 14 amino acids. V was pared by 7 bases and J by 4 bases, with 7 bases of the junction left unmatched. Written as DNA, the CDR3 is TGCGCCAGCGGAACGGGACTAGAATACAATGAGCAGTTCTTC. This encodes CASGTGLEYNEQFF.

CDR3 DNA: TGTGCCAGTAGTATAAAAGGACAGGGGGCGGGTCAGCCCCAGCATTTT. It translates to CASSIKGQGAGQPQHF. The chain combines TRBV19 with TRBJ1-5; 11 nucleotides match TRBD1. There are 16 residues in the CDR3. V was clipped by 2 bases and J by 6 bases; unmatched bases: 6. Germline V gene data show CDR1 as LNHDA and CDR2 as SQIVND (reference sequence).

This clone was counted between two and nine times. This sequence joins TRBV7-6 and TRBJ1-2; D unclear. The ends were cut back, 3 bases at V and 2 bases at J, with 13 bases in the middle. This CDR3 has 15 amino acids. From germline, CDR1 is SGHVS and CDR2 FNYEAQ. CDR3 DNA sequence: TGTGCCAGCAGCTTGACTGGGCGGGGAAACTATGGCTACACCTTC. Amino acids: CASSLTGRGNYGYTF. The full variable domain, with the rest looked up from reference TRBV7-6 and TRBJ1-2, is GAGVSQSPRYKVTKRGQDVALRCDPISGHVSLYWYRQALGQGPEFLTYFNYEAQQDKSGLPNDRFSAERPEGSISTLTIQRTEQRDSAMYRCASSLTGRGNYGYTFGSGTRLTVV.

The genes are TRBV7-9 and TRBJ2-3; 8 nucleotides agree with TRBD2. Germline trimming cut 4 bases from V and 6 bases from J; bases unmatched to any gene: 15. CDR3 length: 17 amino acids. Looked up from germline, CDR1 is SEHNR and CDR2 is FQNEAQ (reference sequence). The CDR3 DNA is TGTGCCAGCAGCTCTACGGGGGGGCTATCAGTGACCGATACGCAGTATTTT. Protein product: CASSSTGGLSVTDTQYF.

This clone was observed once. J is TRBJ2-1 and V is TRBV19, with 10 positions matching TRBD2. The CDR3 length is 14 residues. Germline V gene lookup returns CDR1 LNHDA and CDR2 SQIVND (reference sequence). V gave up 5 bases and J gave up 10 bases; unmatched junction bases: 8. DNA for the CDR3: TGTGCCAGTAGTTGGGTAGCGGGGGGACGAGAGCAGTTCTTC. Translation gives CASSWVAGGREQFF.

CDR3 in DNA: TGTGCCAGCAGTGAACAGTATAGCAATCAGCCCCAGCATTTT. Its protein product is CASSEQYSNQPQHF. The V gene is TRBV2, the J gene TRBJ1-5; D is unresolved. V was pared by 2 bases and J by 0 bases, with 5 bases between. CDR3 length: 14 amino acids. Germline CDR1 and CDR2: SNHLY and FYNNEI.

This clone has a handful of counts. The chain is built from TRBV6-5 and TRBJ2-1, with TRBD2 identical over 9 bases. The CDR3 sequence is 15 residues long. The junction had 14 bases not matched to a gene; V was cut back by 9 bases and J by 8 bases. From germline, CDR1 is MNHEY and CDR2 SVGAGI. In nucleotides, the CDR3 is TGTGCCAGTTTACATGGCGGGAGGGCCATAGATGAGCAGTTCTTC. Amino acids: CASLHGGRAIDEQFF.

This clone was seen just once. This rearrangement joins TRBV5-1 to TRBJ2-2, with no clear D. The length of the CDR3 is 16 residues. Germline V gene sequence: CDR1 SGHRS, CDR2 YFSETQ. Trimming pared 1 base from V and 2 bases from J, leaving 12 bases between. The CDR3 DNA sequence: TGCGCCAGCAGCTTGTTGGAGTGGAAAAACACCGGGGAGCTGTTTTTT. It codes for CASSLLEWKNTGELFF.

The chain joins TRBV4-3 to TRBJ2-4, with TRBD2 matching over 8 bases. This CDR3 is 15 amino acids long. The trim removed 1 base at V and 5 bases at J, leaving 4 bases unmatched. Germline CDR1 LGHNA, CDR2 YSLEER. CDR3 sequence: CASSQGSGGENIQYF. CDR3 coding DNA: TGCGCCAGCAGCCAAGGGTCGGGAGGGGAAAACATTCAGTACTTC.

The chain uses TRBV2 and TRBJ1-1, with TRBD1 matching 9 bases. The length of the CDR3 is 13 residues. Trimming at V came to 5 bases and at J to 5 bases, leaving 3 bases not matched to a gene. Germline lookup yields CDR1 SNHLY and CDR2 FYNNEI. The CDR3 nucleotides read TGTGCCAGCAGTAGGGACAGGGTGACTGAAGCTTTCTTT. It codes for CASSRDRVTEAFF.

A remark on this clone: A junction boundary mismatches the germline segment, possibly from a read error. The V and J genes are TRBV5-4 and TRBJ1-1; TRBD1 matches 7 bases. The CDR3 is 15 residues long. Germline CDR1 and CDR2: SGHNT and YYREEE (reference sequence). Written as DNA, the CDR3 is TGTGCCAGCAACTTGAGACAGGGTCGGAACACTGAAGCTTTCTTT. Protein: CASNLRQGRNTEAFF.

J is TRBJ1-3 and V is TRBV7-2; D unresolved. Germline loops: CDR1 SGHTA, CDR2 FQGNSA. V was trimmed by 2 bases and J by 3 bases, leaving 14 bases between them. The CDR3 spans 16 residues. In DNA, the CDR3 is TGTGCCAGCAGCTTAACTTTTAGGTTGGGTGGAAACACCATATATTTT. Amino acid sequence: CASSLTFRLGGNTIYF.

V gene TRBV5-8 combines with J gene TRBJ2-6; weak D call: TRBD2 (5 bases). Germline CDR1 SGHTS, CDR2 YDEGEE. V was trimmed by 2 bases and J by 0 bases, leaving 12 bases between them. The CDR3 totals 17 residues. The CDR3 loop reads CASSFEGSYSGANVLTF. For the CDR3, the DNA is TGTGCCAGCAGCTTCGAGGGATCCTACTCTGGGGCCAACGTCCTGACTTTC.

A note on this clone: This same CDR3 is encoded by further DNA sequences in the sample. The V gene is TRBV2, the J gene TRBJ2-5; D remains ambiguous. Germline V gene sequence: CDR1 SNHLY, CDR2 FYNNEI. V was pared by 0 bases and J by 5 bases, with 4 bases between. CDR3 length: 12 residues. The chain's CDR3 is CASSEARETQYF. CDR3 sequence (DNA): TGTGCCAGCAGTGAAGCGCGGGAGACCCAGTACTTC. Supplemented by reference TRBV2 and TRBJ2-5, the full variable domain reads EPEVTQTPSHQVTQMGQEVILRCVPISNHLYFYWYRQILGQKVEFLVSFYNNEISEKSEIFDDQFSVERPDGSNFTLKIRSTKLEDSAMYFCASSEARETQYFGPGTRLLVL.

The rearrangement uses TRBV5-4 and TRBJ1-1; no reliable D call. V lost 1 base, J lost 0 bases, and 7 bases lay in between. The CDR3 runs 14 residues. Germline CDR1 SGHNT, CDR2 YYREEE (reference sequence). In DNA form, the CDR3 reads TGTGCCAGCAGCTTGACTGGTGTGAACACTGAAGCTTTCTTT. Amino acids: CASSLTGVNTEAFF.

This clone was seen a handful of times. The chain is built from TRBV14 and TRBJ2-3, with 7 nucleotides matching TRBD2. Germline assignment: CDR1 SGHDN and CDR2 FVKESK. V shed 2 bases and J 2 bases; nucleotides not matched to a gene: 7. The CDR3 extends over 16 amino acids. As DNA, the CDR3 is TGTGCCAGCAGCCAACAACCGGGACTAAACACAGATACGCAGTATTTT. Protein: CASSQQPGLNTDTQYF.

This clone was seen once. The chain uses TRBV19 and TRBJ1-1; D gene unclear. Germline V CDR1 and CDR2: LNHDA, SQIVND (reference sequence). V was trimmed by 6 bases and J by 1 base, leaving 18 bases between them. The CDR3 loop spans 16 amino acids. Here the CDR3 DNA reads TGTGCCAGTAGCCCCGGTTTACAGAGGACGAACACTGAAGCTTTCTTT. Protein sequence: CASSPGLQRTNTEAFF.

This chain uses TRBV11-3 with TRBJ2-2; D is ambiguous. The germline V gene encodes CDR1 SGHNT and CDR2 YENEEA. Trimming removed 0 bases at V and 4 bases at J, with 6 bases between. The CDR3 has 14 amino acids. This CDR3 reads CASSLDRLTGELFF. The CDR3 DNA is TGTGCCAGCAGCTTAGATAGGCTCACCGGGGAGCTGTTTTTT.

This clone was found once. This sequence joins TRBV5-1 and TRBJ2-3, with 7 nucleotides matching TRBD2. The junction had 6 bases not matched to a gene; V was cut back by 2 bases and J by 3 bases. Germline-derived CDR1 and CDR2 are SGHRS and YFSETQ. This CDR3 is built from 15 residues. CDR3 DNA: TGCGCCAGCAGCTTACGGGGGGTCCAGACAGATACGCAGTATTTT. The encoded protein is CASSLRGVQTDTQYF.